This entry lists 5 T cell receptor beta chains sequenced from one sample in a study of identical twins. TCRdb analysed the 5' RACE reads with MiXCR anew, one entry per CDR3 protein. This sample has 700,000 to 950,000 distinct CDR3 sequences, with around an eighth found just once. The sample also formed part of further work on yellow fever vaccine responses in identical twins.

Sequenced input: PBMCs. The receptors derive from a woman aged 18-30 years in good health.

J is TRBJ2-2 and V is TRBV20-1; D not resolved. V dropped 0 bases and J dropped 2 bases, with 10 bases sitting between them. This CDR3 is built from 15 residues. Per germline, CDR1 DFQATT and CDR2 SNEGSKA (reference sequence). CDR3 amino acids: CSARDLLINTGELFF. CDR3 DNA sequence: TGCAGTGCTAGAGATCTATTAATCAACACCGGGGAGCTGTTTTTT.

The chain carries TRBV19 and TRBJ2-5; 8 nucleotides match TRBD2. The CDR3 runs to 14 residues. J gave up 1 base and V 9 bases, and 7 bases lay outside the gene matches. Germline loops: CDR1 LNHDA, CDR2 SQIVND (reference sequence). The CDR3 DNA follows: TGTGCCAGCAATCACGGGAGGGCCCAAGAGACCCAGTACTTC. Protein sequence: CASNHGRAQETQYF.

This clonotype was found many times. The rearrangement links TRBV10-3 to TRBJ2-7; D call uncertain. This CDR3 has 11 amino acids. V shed 3 bases and J shed 5 bases, with 5 bases lying between them. Germline lookup yields CDR1 ENHRY and CDR2 SYGVKD. CDR3 sequence: CAISDTHEQYF. The CDR3 region has the DNA TGTGCCATCAGTGATACCCACGAGCAGTACTTC.

The V call is TRBV29-1, the J call TRBJ2-7; TRBD2 might be the D (5 bases). Germline loops: CDR1 SQVTM, CDR2 ANQGSEA. The CDR3 is 15 residues long. The ends were cut back, 1 base at V and 10 bases at J, with 23 bases in the middle. The CDR3 DNA reads as TGCAGCGTTGAAGGGAGATTGTCCGGAGACCGGGGACAGTACTTC. Its translation is CSVEGRLSGDRGQYF.

The chain has TRBV5-1 and TRBJ2-2, with 16 positions matching TRBD2. The CDR3 runs 18 residues. Germline lookup yields CDR1 SGHRS and CDR2 YFSETQ. V shed 5 bases, J shed 3 bases, and the junction held 7 bases outside the gene matches. This CDR3 is CASSSGTSGGADTGELFF. In DNA, the CDR3 is TGCGCCAGCAGTTCCGGGACTAGCGGGGGGGCCGACACCGGGGAGCTGTTTTTT.